The TCR beta chain described here comes from a study of technical replicates of blood from a few donors. The repertoire was sequenced with immunoSEQ multiplex PCR; TCRdb's copy has only in-frame clones and lacks some. The table has tens of thousands of clones, about 96% seen once. This clone was observed once. The source of this sequence is a human donor in good health. The material sequenced was T cells isolated from PBMCs.

The CDR3, as DNA: TGTGCCAGCAGGCGGACAGGGGGCTATAGCAATCAGCCCCAGCATTTT. This encodes CASRRTGGYSNQPQHF. The rearrangement joins TRBV2 to TRBJ1-5; 11 positions match TRBD1. The CDR3 spans 16 residues. Trimming at V came to 6 bases and at J to 0 bases, leaving 4 bases not matched to a gene. CDR1 is SNHLY and CDR2 is FYNNEI in the germline V gene.